This T cell receptor (beta chain) was captured by sequencing in a study of T cell responses to AZD1222 COVID-19 vaccine. Some clones are missing from TCRdb's copy, which holds only in-frame ones; the method was immunoSEQ multiplex PCR. The table includes about 120,000 clones, 89% detected once. V lost 0 bases and J 8 bases, leaving 7 bases between the germline ends. CDR1 and CDR2 from the germline V gene are MRHNA and SNTAGT. The CDR3 runs to 12 residues. Sample: peripheral blood, taken on day 0 of AZD1222 vaccination. This TCR derives from an adult in good health. The chain combines TRBV6-4 with TRBJ1-2; D call uncertain. CDR3 sequence (DNA): TGTGCCAGCAGTGACTCGTCGGGGGGCTACACCTTC. Protein: CASSDSSGGYTF.